The entry below describes one T cell receptor beta chain. This clone is a singleton in its sample. Its antigen is still unknown. Base qualities are not provided; no much larger clone lies one nucleotide away. The data are from a study of OX40 agonist ivuxolimab in advanced cancers. Some background on the complete study: The costimulatory receptor OX40 (CD134) was targeted by ivuxolimab, a fully human IgG2 agonistic monoclonal antibody. The paper describes the monotherapy dose-escalation part (N of about 50 patients) of the phase I trial of ivuxolimab. Intravenous ivuxolimab was administered to patients every 2 weeks at six dose levels: 0.01, 0.1, 0.3, 1.5, 3 and 10 mg/kg. Three dose-escalation patients achieved partial responses, one with hepatocellular carcinoma and two with cutaneous melanoma. Patients were allowed to have had prior anti-PD-1, anti-PD-L1 or anti-CTLA-4 therapy, and roughly 40% of the dose-escalation patients had previously received checkpoint inhibitors. The purpose of peripheral TCRbeta sequencing was to test whether ivuxolimab changed TCR sequence diversity and led to clonal T-cell expansion. A male proportion of 82.7% and a mean age of around 60 years, ranging from roughly 23 to 79, were recorded for the dose-escalation cohort. Of the approximately 50 patients in dose escalation, 19 had hepatocellular carcinoma, about 15 had melanoma, 9 had renal cell carcinoma and 9 had head and neck cancer. Study-wide conclusions, independent of this receptor: Which antigens the clonally expanded peripheral T cells were specific for was not determined. After ivuxolimab, more expanded clones were found on average in CD8+ T cells than in CD4+ T cells. Low levels of normalized T-cell clonal expansion were also seen in some nonresponding patients. At doses of 0.1 to 3.0 mg/kg, clonal expansion of both CD4+ and CD8+ T cells in blood was seen between baseline and week 6. Partial responders in the 0.1-3.0 mg/kg groups had among the lowest normalized peripheral clonal expansion, especially among CD8+ T cells.

To sequence the TCRbeta CDR3 region, genomic DNA was isolated from the sorted cells. TCRbeta CDR3 regions were sequenced using the immunoSEQ Assay. The table comes from immuneACCESS by way of TCRdb, which keeps in-frame sequences with V and J called. Part of the clones is missing from these tables; in studies checked, under half for an unresolved V gene and the rest for unknown reasons. For this sample there are about 32,000 clones; 85% to 90% appear just once. The leading ten clones occupy roughly 30% of the sample. Patients with autoimmune disease history or receiving systemic immunosuppression were excluded from the trial. Peripheral blood for TCR sequencing was collected from all dose cohorts at baseline, on cycle 4 day 1, and on cycle 7 day 1. Samples were obtained from an open-label, multicenter, first-in-human phase I dose-escalation trial of ivuxolimab. Adults with locally advanced or metastatic melanoma, renal cell carcinoma, hepatocellular carcinoma or head and neck squamous cell carcinoma were enrolled in the trial. CD4+ and CD8+ T cells were sorted separately from peripheral blood before TCR sequencing.

The clonotype was recovered from an adult with an advanced solid tumor such as melanoma, head and neck, liver or kidney cancer. The sequencing here drew on CD4+ or CD8+ T cells sorted from blood, taken in a trial of the OX40 agonist ivuxolimab.

The DNA sequence is TGTGCCAGCAGCTCTCAGCGGGGGGTGGCCGGGGAGCTGTTTTTT. This sequence encodes CASSSQRGVAGELFF. The rearranged chain carries TRBV7-2 and TRBJ2-2, with TRBD2 identical over 9 junction bases. Reading the germline V gene gives CDR1 SGHTA and CDR2 FQGNSA. V is cut back by 4 bases and J by 6 bases, with 6 bases in the junction unmatched. The CDR3 runs 15 amino acids, cysteine and phenylalanine included. The entry retains the CDR3 DNA only, 45 bases that are in frame from base 1.